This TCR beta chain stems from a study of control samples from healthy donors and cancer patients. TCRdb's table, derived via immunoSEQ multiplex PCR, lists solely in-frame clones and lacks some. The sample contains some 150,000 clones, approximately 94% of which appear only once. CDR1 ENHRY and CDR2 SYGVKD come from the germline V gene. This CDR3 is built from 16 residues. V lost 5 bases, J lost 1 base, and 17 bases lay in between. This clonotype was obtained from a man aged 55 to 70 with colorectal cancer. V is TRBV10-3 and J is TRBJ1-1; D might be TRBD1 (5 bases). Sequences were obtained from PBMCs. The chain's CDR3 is CAISRAGIGGNTEAFF. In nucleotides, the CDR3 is TGTGCCATCAGTCGCGCAGGGATAGGCGGGAACACTGAAGCTTTCTTT.